Listed below are T cell receptor beta chains from one sample, sequenced in a study of blood T cell repertoires in COVID-19. Here immunoSEQ multiplex PCR was the method, and the copy in TCRdb shows in-frame clones only, minus some. Counted here are over 200,000 clones, roughly 76% occurring once; the ten biggest clones make up 5.1%. The sequenced sample consisted of peripheral blood. These TCRs come from a human donor in a cohort sampled during active COVID-19. The CDR3 runs from the conserved cysteine through the conserved F or W. Fields, in order: clone size, D gene, V gene, J gene, CDR3 length, CDR3 protein, CDR3 DNA. The D gene is left open where the match is weak. Clone size is stated in some rows and not others, as once, few, many or a class when expanded.

clone_size: NA
d_call: TRBD2
v_call: TRBV28
j_call: TRBJ2-1
cdr3_length: 14
cdr3_aa: CASDAAGGGNEQFF
cdr3_nt: TGTGCCAGCGATGCAGCGGGGGGGGGCAATGAGCAGTTCTTC

clone_size: NA
d_call: NA
v_call: TRBV6-2/TRBV6-3
j_call: TRBJ2-3
cdr3_length: 15
cdr3_aa: CASSYLGVGADTQYF
cdr3_nt: TGTGCCAGCAGTTACTTGGGAGTTGGCGCAGATACGCAGTATTTT

clone_size: once
d_call: NA
v_call: TRBV30
j_call: TRBJ2-7
cdr3_length: 15
cdr3_aa: CACRVRGGGYNEQYF
cdr3_nt: TGTGCCTGCCGAGTACGAGGGGGGGGCTACAACGAGCAGTACTTC

clone_size: NA
d_call: NA
v_call: TRBV6-5
j_call: TRBJ1-1
cdr3_length: 13
cdr3_aa: CASSQGWVTEAFF
cdr3_nt: TGTGCCAGCAGCCAGGGCTGGGTCACTGAAGCTTTCTTT

clone_size: NA
d_call: TRBD1
v_call: TRBV28
j_call: TRBJ2-1
cdr3_length: 14
cdr3_aa: CASYTGGLYNEQFF
cdr3_nt: TGTGCCAGCTACACAGGGGGCCTGTACAATGAGCAGTTCTTC

clone_size: NA
d_call: TRBD1
v_call: TRBV9
j_call: TRBJ2-7
cdr3_length: 14
cdr3_aa: CASSARDRVSEQYF
cdr3_nt: TGTGCCAGCAGCGCCCGGGACAGGGTTTCCGAGCAGTACTTC

clone_size: NA
d_call: NA
v_call: TRBV29-1
j_call: TRBJ1-1
cdr3_length: 12
cdr3_aa: CSAVGIRTEAFF
cdr3_nt: TGCAGCGCCGTCGGTATCCGGACTGAAGCTTTCTTT

clone_size: few
d_call: NA
v_call: TRBV4-1
j_call: TRBJ1-5
cdr3_length: 14
cdr3_aa: CASSQEGGSQPQHF
cdr3_nt: TGCGCCAGCAGCCAAGAAGGGGGAAGTCAGCCCCAGCATTTT

clone_size: NA
d_call: NA
v_call: TRBV5-1
j_call: TRBJ1-4
cdr3_length: 15
cdr3_aa: CASSGPGTNNEKLFF
cdr3_nt: TGCGCCAGCAGCGGACCCGGGACAAATAATGAAAAACTGTTTTTT

clone_size: few
d_call: TRBD1
v_call: TRBV10-3
j_call: TRBJ2-2
cdr3_length: 14
cdr3_aa: CAISGQGSAGELFF
cdr3_nt: TGTGCCATCAGTGGACAGGGTTCAGCCGGGGAGCTGTTTTTT

clone_size: few
d_call: TRBD2
v_call: TRBV10-1
j_call: TRBJ2-7
cdr3_length: 14
cdr3_aa: CASRTSGSKYEQYF
cdr3_nt: TGCGCCAGCAGAACTAGCGGGAGTAAGTACGAGCAGTACTTC

clone_size: few
d_call: NA
v_call: TRBV7-8
j_call: TRBJ1-6
cdr3_length: 13
cdr3_aa: CASSLGGNSPLHF
cdr3_nt: TGTGCCAGCAGCTTAGGGGGCAATTCACCCCTCCACTTT

clone_size: NA
d_call: TRBD1
v_call: TRBV6-5
j_call: TRBJ2-7
cdr3_length: 14
cdr3_aa: CASSYAGTGVEQYF
cdr3_nt: TGTGCCAGCAGTTACGCCGGGACAGGGGTCGAGCAGTACTTC

clone_size: few
d_call: TRBD1
v_call: TRBV27
j_call: TRBJ1-4
cdr3_length: 13
cdr3_aa: CASSGTGGEKLFF
cdr3_nt: TGTGCCAGCAGCGGGACAGGGGGAGAAAAACTGTTTTTT

clone_size: NA
d_call: TRBD2
v_call: TRBV10-3
j_call: TRBJ2-3
cdr3_length: 15
cdr3_aa: CAIRHSGSGKDTQYF
cdr3_nt: TGTGCCATCAGGCATAGCGGGAGTGGTAAAGATACGCAGTATTTT

clone_size: NA
d_call: TRBD1
v_call: TRBV6-5
j_call: TRBJ2-7
cdr3_length: 16
cdr3_aa: CASSYVGGRGSYEQYF
cdr3_nt: TGTGCCAGCAGTTATGTAGGGGGCCGGGGTTCCTACGAGCAGTACTTC

clone_size: NA
d_call: TRBD2
v_call: TRBV9
j_call: TRBJ2-3
cdr3_length: 15
cdr3_aa: CASSVTSGRIDTQYF
cdr3_nt: TGTGCCAGCAGCGTTACTAGCGGGAGGATCGATACGCAGTATTTT

clone_size: NA
d_call: NA
v_call: TRBV2
j_call: TRBJ2-7
cdr3_length: 14
cdr3_aa: CASSLARDSYEQYF
cdr3_nt: TGTGCCAGCAGTCTAGCGAGGGACTCCTACGAGCAGTACTTC

clone_size: once
d_call: NA
v_call: TRBV19
j_call: TRBJ2-4
cdr3_length: 16
cdr3_aa: CASSKGGHSAKNIQYF
cdr3_nt: TGTGCCAGTAGTAAGGGAGGACACTCAGCCAAAAACATTCAGTACTTC

clone_size: NA
d_call: TRBD1
v_call: TRBV19
j_call: TRBJ2-1
cdr3_length: 16
cdr3_aa: CASKAPGQGPYNEQFF
cdr3_nt: TGTGCCAGTAAAGCGCCGGGACAGGGGCCCTACAATGAGCAGTTCTTC

clone_size: NA
d_call: TRBD1
v_call: TRBV24-1
j_call: TRBJ2-2
cdr3_length: 15
cdr3_aa: CATSDFGQGWGELFF
cdr3_nt: TGTGCCACCAGTGATTTCGGACAGGGATGGGGGGAGCTGTTTTTT

clone_size: once
d_call: NA
v_call: TRBV19
j_call: TRBJ2-7
cdr3_length: 15
cdr3_aa: CASSIAPDTTYEQYF
cdr3_nt: TGTGCCAGTAGTATAGCCCCCGACACCACCTACGAGCAGTACTTC